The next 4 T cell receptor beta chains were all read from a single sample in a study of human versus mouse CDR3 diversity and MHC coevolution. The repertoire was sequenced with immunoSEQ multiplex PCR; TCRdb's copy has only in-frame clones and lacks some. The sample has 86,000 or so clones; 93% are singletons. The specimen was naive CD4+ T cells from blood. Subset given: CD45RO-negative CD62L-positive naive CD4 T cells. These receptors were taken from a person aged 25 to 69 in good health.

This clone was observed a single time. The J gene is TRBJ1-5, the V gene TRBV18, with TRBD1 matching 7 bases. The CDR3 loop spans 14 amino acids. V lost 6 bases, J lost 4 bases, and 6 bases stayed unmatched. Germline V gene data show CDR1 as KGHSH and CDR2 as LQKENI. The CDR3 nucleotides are TGTGCCAGCTCGCTCGGGACAGAGAATCAGCCCCAGCATTTT. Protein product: CASSLGTENQPQHF.

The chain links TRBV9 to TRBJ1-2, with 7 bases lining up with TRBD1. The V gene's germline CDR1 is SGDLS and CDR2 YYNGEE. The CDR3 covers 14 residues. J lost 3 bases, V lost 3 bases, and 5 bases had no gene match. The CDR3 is CASSERQGDYGYTF. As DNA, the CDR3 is TGTGCCAGCAGCGAGCGACAGGGCGACTATGGCTACACCTTC.

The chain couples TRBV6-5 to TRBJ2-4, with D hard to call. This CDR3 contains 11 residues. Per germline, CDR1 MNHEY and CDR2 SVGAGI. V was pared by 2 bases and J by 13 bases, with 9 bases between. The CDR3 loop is CASSYQNRQYF. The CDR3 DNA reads TGTGCCAGCAGTTACCAAAACCGGCAGTACTTC.

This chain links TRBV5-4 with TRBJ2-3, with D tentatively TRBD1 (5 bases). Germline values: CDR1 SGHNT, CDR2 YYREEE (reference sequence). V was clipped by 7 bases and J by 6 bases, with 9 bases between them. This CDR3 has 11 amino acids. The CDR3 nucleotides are TGTGCCAGCCACAACAGGGATACGCAGTATTTT. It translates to CASHNRDTQYF.